This T cell receptor beta chain was retrieved from a study of siplizumab effects on memory and regulatory T cells. Study-level results: Most proliferating CD4+ or CD8+ clones, roughly 75-95%, had no naive or memory assignment. Controls showed an average of around 27% Treg-derived mappable alloreactive CD4+ clones, while siplizumab showed 60% to 80%. With siplizumab, cumulative frequency of CD4+ memory-derived alloreactive sequences dropped significantly.

The V gene lost 1 base and the J gene lost 3 bases, with 6 bases spanning the gap. This CDR3 is built from 13 residues. Germline V CDR1 and CDR2: SGHTA, FQGTGA. This clone was observed a single time. Antigen unknown. Sequencing of each sample assayed approximately 10^5 TCR templates. Sequenced by immunoSEQ multiplex PCR; TCRdb stores in-frame clones only, minus some. This sample carries about 100,000 clones, about 95% of them seen once, and the ten largest clones take less than 1.5%. The source of this sequence is a human donor in good health. What was sequenced was non-Treg CD4+ T cells sorted from blood. The chain carries TRBV7-3 and TRBJ1-1; D remains ambiguous. The CDR3 region is CASSLMLDTEAFF. CDR3 DNA sequence: TGTGCCAGCAGCTTAATGTTGGACACTGAAGCTTTCTTT.